This paragraph reports one T cell receptor (beta chain). Its antigen is unknown. Within one base of it there is no much larger clone, and no base qualities were kept. These data come from a study of CD4+ T cells in melanoma (dated by TCRdb to the early 2020s). For context, the study as a whole: The study investigated neoantigen-specific CD4+ T cells in human melanoma.

The donors were melanoma patients. Receptor libraries were prepared by the immunoSEQ multiplex PCR assay. TCRdb re-hosts the immuneACCESS table, in-frame sequences only. Its copies lack some clones; in the studies checked, an unresolved V gene accounts for under half of them, and the cause for the rest is not known. A total of about 50,000 clones appear in this sample, approximately 89% of them only once. The ten top clones hold approximately 10% of the sample. CDR1 and CDR2 were assigned from the germline V gene (reference sequence) as LNHDA and SQIVND. Relative to germline, V is 11 bases shorter and J is 4 bases shorter, with 21 bases between their ends. The CDR3 holds 15 amino acids from the cysteine to the phenylalanine. Here the CDR3 DNA is all that survives: 45 bases in frame from base 1. Broad study findings and their caveats: According to the report, neoantigen-specific CD4+ T cells in melanoma displayed diverse differentiation states. Neoantigen-specific CD4+ T cells were reported to be correlated with the function of CD8+ T cells, macrophages and B cells.

This chain joins TRBV19 to TRBJ1-3; TRBD1 is perhaps the D gene, given 5 matching bases. This receptor was obtained from a human donor with melanoma. The sample was peripheral blood. CDR3 region: CAGRPGKAWGNTIYF. In nucleotide form, the sequence is TGTGCCGGGAGACCAGGGAAGGCATGGGGAAACACCATATATTTT.